The 16 T cell receptor beta chains given below trace back to one sample, sequenced in a study of beta chain features in type 1 diabetes. The sequenced template was cDNA made from the entire isolated RNA. Measured with immunoSEQ multiplex PCR; TCRdb has only the in-frame clones, and not every one. The sample has about 150,000 clones; around 10% are singletons. Source material: central memory CD4+ T cells from blood. The receptors were sampled from a man younger than 35 in good health.

The CDR3: CARGLAADTQYF. CDR3 sequence (DNA): TGTGCCAGAGGACTAGCGGCAGATACGCAGTATTTT. The V call is TRBV27, the J call TRBJ2-3; 10 nucleotides match TRBD2. Germline V gene sequence: CDR1 MNHEY, CDR2 SMNVEV (reference sequence). With 9 bases clipped from V and 4 bases from J, the junction kept 1 base outside the gene matches. The CDR3 is 12 residues long.

The CDR3 sequence: CASSVAPWGGDHEQFF. The CDR3 DNA reads as TGTGCCAGCAGCGTAGCCCCGTGGGGGGGAGACCATGAGCAGTTCTTC. The gene calls are TRBV9 and TRBJ2-1, with TRBD2 identical over 7 bases. V was pared by 0 bases and J by 8 bases, with 11 bases of the junction left unmatched. The CDR3 has 16 amino acids. CDR1 SGDLS and CDR2 YYNGEE come from the germline V gene.

V usage is TRBV7-2 and J usage is TRBJ2-7, with TRBD2 identical over 11 bases. The V and J ends lost 2 bases and 4 bases, in that order; junction bases with no gene match: 16. Germline V CDR1 and CDR2: SGHTA, FQGNSA. The CDR3 has 19 residues. The DNA for the CDR3 is TGTGCCAGCAGCTTACTGAGGACTAGCGGGTCCCGCCAGGGGTACGAGCAGTACTTC. The encoded protein is CASSLLRTSGSRQGYEQYF.

This chain joins TRBV14 and TRBJ2-3, with D possibly TRBD2 on 5 matching bases. Trimming removed 6 bases at V and 6 bases at J, with 10 bases between. The CDR3 is 12 residues long. Germline V gene data show CDR1 as SGHDN and CDR2 as FVKESK. The CDR3 is CASSQSGDTQYF. The DNA for the CDR3 is TGTGCCAGCAGTCAGAGCGGTGATACGCAGTATTTT.

In its sample, this clone was seen a few times. Other DNA sequences within the sample encode an identical CDR3. The chain has TRBV9 and TRBJ2-5; D is ambiguous. The CDR3 is made up of 14 amino acids. Trimming left V 2 bases short and J 5 bases short, with 13 bases between. Germline V gene sequence: CDR1 SGDLS, CDR2 YYNGEE. This CDR3 is CASSVAGHGETQYF. The CDR3 region has the DNA TGTGCCAGCAGCGTGGCCGGGCACGGGGAGACCCAGTACTTC.

The V call is TRBV5-4, the J call TRBJ2-1, with D tentatively TRBD1 or TRBD2 (6 bases each). V lost 9 bases and J lost 7, with 23 bases in between. This CDR3 has 15 residues. Per the germline V gene, CDR1 is SGHNT and CDR2 is YYREEE (reference sequence). Written as DNA, the CDR3 is TGTGCCACCCTGCCCGGGGGCAAATCGAGTAATGAGCAGTTCTTC. Translating it yields CATLPGGKSSNEQFF.

This rearrangement joins TRBV7-3 to TRBJ1-1, with D hard to call. The V gene's germline CDR1 is SGHTA and CDR2 FQGTGA. The V and J ends lost 3 bases and 0 bases respectively, with 8 bases between them. The CDR3 is 14 amino acids. CDR3 bases: TGTGCCAGCAGCTTTAACAGCATGAACACTGAAGCTTTCTTT. It yields the protein CASSFNSMNTEAFF.

The chain combines TRBV28 with TRBJ2-3, with D perhaps being TRBD1 or TRBD2 (5 bases each). Trimming removed 6 bases at V and 6 bases at J, with 19 bases between. Germline lookup yields CDR1 MDHEN and CDR2 SYDVKM. CDR3 length: 15 residues. The DNA for the CDR3 is TGTGCCAGCAGCCAAAGCCCCCGGGGCCGGGATACGCAGTATTTT. Translating gives CASSQSPRGRDTQYF. The entire variable domain, with the rest obtained from reference TRBV28 and TRBJ2-3, is as follows: DVKVTQSSRYLVKRTGEKVFLECVQDMDHENMFWYRQDPGLGLRLIYFSYDVKMKEKGDIPEGYSVSREKKERFSLILESASTNQTSMYLCASSQSPRGRDTQYFGPGTRLTVL.

This clone turned up a few times. The chain couples TRBV29-1 to TRBJ2-7; D remains ambiguous. This CDR3 is built from 14 residues. V lost 4 bases, J lost 2 bases, and 15 bases lay in between. Germline V lookup: CDR1 SQVTM, CDR2 ANQGSEA. CDR3 amino acids: CSVVRREGPYEQYF. In nucleotides, the CDR3 is TGCAGCGTTGTGCGTAGGGAAGGCCCCTACGAGCAGTACTTC.

This clone was detected a few times. The V gene is TRBV30, the J gene TRBJ1-1, with 7 bases fitting TRBD1. Germline V gene data show CDR1 as GTSNPN and CDR2 as SVGIG (reference sequence). Unmatched junction bases numbered 5, after V lost 3 bases and J lost 4 bases. The CDR3 is 13 residues long. CDR3 nucleotide sequence: TGTGCCTGGAGGGGACAGACGATCACTGAAGCTTTCTTT. Amino acids: CAWRGQTITEAFF.

In this sample, this clone turned up a few times. The CDR3 DNA is TGCAGCGCCACGGGTCGCGGGGACTCTAACTATGGCTACACCTTC. This sequence encodes CSATGRGDSNYGYTF. The chain carries TRBV29-1 and TRBJ1-2; D perhaps matches TRBD1 (5 bases). The CDR3 length is 15 residues. CDR1 and CDR2 (germline): SQVTM, ANQGSEA. V was clipped by 7 bases and J by 0 bases, with 18 bases between them.

This clone was picked up many times. The rearrangement uses TRBV27 and TRBJ2-1, with D unclear. The V gene lost 8 bases and the J gene lost 10 bases, with 12 bases spanning the gap. Germline V lookup: CDR1 MNHEY, CDR2 SMNVEV (reference sequence). CDR3 length: 11 residues. The DNA for the CDR3 is TGTGCCAGCGGACGATCGCAAGAGCAGTTCTTC. Its translation: CASGRSQEQFF.

This clone was recorded a few times. The CDR3 here is CASSLFRSGGAKETQYF. CDR3 in DNA: TGTGCCAGCAGCTTGTTTCGTAGCGGGGGAGCCAAAGAGACCCAGTACTTC. V is TRBV7-9 and J is TRBJ2-5; 9 bases align to TRBD2. The V and J ends lost 3 bases and 3 bases, in that order; junction bases with no gene match: 11. The CDR3 spans 17 residues. The V gene's germline CDR1 is SEHNR and CDR2 FQNEAQ (reference sequence).

This clone was picked up a small number of times. The V and J genes are TRBV7-2 and TRBJ1-2; 9 bases fit TRBD1. CDR1 is SGHTA, CDR2 FQGNSA, per germline. The ends lost 0 bases at V and 7 bases at J; junction bases unmatched: 6. The CDR3 is 15 residues long. The CDR3 DNA reads TGTGCCAGCAGCTTAGCCCCCGGACAGGGGACTGGCTACACCTTC. Its translation: CASSLAPGQGTGYTF.

This clone was observed many times. This chain joins TRBV7-2 and TRBJ2-3, with a weak D call TRBD1 (6 bases). Germline V gene lookup returns CDR1 SGHTA and CDR2 FQGNSA. The ends were cut back, 3 bases at V and 5 bases at J, with 21 bases in the middle. The CDR3 has 17 residues. CDR3 sequence: CASSFDRPITGRDTQYF. DNA of the CDR3: TGTGCCAGCAGCTTTGACCGCCCTATTACAGGGCGAGATACGCAGTATTTT. The whole variable domain, filled in from reference TRBV7-2 and TRBJ2-3, reads GAGVSQSPSNKVTEKGKDVELRCDPISGHTALYWYRQSLGQGLEFLIYFQGNSAPDKSGLPSDRFSAERTGGSVSTLTIQRTQQEDSAVYLCASSFDRPITGRDTQYFGPGTRLTVL.

The chain uses TRBV29-1 and TRBJ2-3; D is possibly TRBD1 or TRBD2 (5 bases each). V was pared by 8 bases and J by 4 bases, with 19 bases between. The CDR3 runs to 14 residues. Germline-derived CDR1 and CDR2 are SQVTM and ANQGSEA. The CDR3 DNA reads TGCAGCACCACGGGGCATGCTGGGTCAGATACGCAGTATTTT. Translating gives CSTTGHAGSDTQYF.